The 10 T cell receptor beta chains presented below share a single source sample, sequenced in a study of T-cell reconstitution after alpha-beta-depleted transplantation in children. Unique molecular identifiers were used in preparing the TCRbeta library. Via MiXCR, TCRdb re-called the PCR reads, giving one row per CDR3 protein. This table has around 250,000 distinct CDR3 sequences, more than 20% appearing once. The material sequenced was PBMCs, taken before TCRalphabeta/CD19-depleted stem cell transplant. Receptors originate from a girl aged 2 to 9 with Fanconi anemia, due to receive a stem cell transplant.

This clonotype was detected a few times. CDR3 DNA sequence: TGCGCCAGCAGCTTGTGGGACAGCTTAAGGAGTGAGCAGTTCTTC. Translating gives CASSLWDSLRSEQFF. This chain connects TRBV5-1 to TRBJ2-1; 7 positions match TRBD1. V dropped 1 base and J dropped 9; count of bases not matched to a gene: 10. The CDR3 runs to 15 residues. Germline assignment: CDR1 SGHRS and CDR2 YFSETQ.

This clonotype was seen at least ten times. The chain couples TRBV28 to TRBJ2-7; tentative D call: TRBD1 (5 bases). The CDR3 is 12 residues long. Deletions cut 2 bases from V and 5 bases from J, with 7 bases between. The germline V gene has CDR1 MDHEN and CDR2 SYDVKM. CDR3: CASSLRTNEQYF. CDR3 nucleotides: TGTGCCAGCAGTTTACGGACAAACGAGCAGTACTTC.

This clonotype appeared many times. The chain recombines TRBV10-3 with TRBJ2-1, with D possibly TRBD1 on 6 matching bases. The CDR3 runs 12 residues. The V end lost 6 bases, the J end lost 6 bases, and 9 bases lay between the germline ends. Per germline, CDR1 ENHRY and CDR2 SYGVKD. The CDR3 DNA follows: TGTGCCATCAGCCTACAGGGCAATGAGCAGTTCTTC. It encodes CAISLQGNEQFF.

This chain links TRBV2 with TRBJ2-3; D tentatively fits TRBD1 or TRBD2 (6 bases each). V gave up 0 bases and J gave up 9 bases, with 13 bases separating them. Germline V lookup: CDR1 SNHLY, CDR2 FYNNEI. This CDR3 comprises 14 residues. The CDR3 spells CASSEALFGGTQYF. DNA of the CDR3: TGTGCCAGCAGTGAAGCGCTTTTCGGGGGCACGCAGTATTTT.

V gene TRBV3-1 combines with J gene TRBJ1-1; no definite D call. CDR3 length equals 14 residues. Germline CDR1 reads LGHDT; CDR2 reads YNNKEL (reference sequence). The germline V and J ends were trimmed by 6 bases and 0 bases, with 11 bases remaining between them. CDR3: CASSHVGMNTEAFF. CDR3 sequence (DNA): TGTGCCAGCAGTCACGTCGGAATGAACACTGAAGCTTTCTTT.

The chain joins TRBV20-1 to TRBJ2-3; 10 nucleotides line up with TRBD2. Trimming took 6 bases from V and 2 from J; bases not matched to a gene: 8. The CDR3 length is 15 residues. Germline CDR1 is DFQATT and CDR2 is SNEGSKA (reference sequence). The CDR3 region is CSADGLAGATDTQYF. The DNA of the CDR3 is TGCAGTGCCGACGGGCTAGCGGGGGCCACAGATACGCAGTATTTT.

This clonotype has a count of ten or more. The CDR3 is CASSLRGSGENIQYF. CDR3 DNA: TGCGCCAGCAGCTTGCGTGGTAGCGGGGAAAACATTCAGTACTTC. The chain combines TRBV5-1 with TRBJ2-4, with TRBD2 matching over 8 bases. Trimming cost V 1 base and J 5 bases; bases outside gene matches: 5. The CDR3 has 15 residues. The germline V gene encodes CDR1 SGHRS and CDR2 YFSETQ.

As for this clonotype: Sequence at one end of the junction differs from germline and may be a read error. The V call is TRBV5-1, the J call TRBJ2-2; 8 bases agree with TRBD1. The CDR3 length is 14 residues. Germline V lookup: CDR1 SGHRS, CDR2 YFSETQ. CDR3 in amino acids: CASRTGPNTGDLFF. The DNA of the CDR3 is TGCGCCAGCCGGACAGGGCCGAACACCGGGGACCTGTTTTTT. Full variable domain (missing parts from reference TRBV5-1 and TRBJ2-2): KAGVTQTPRYLIKTRGQQVTLSCSPISGHRSVSWYQQTPGQGLQFLFEYFSETQRNKGNFPGRFSGRQFSNSRSEMNVSTLELGDSALYLCASRTGPNTGDLFFGEGSRLTVL.

This clonotype came up many times. V usage is TRBV20-1 and J usage is TRBJ2-7; D is undetermined. Trimming pared 1 base from V and 4 bases from J, leaving 11 bases between. CDR1 is DFQATT and CDR2 is SNEGSKA in the germline V gene (reference sequence). The CDR3 spans 13 residues. The CDR3 DNA follows: TGCAGTGCTAGAGCTACTTCGACTTACGAGCAGTACTTC. This translates into CSARATSTYEQYF.

In its sample, this clonotype was seen a few times. The genes are TRBV20-1 and TRBJ2-1, with TRBD1 identical over 9 bases. Unmatched junction bases numbered 8, after V lost 5 bases and J lost 12 bases. CDR1 and CDR2 from the germline V gene are DFQATT and SNEGSKA (reference sequence). This CDR3 region has 12 residues. In DNA, the CDR3 is TGCAGTGCTCGGGGACAGGGAGCCTCGCAGTTCTTC. It translates to CSARGQGASQFF.